This paragraph reports one TCR beta chain. The data are from a study of cytomegalovirus exposure and HLA in healthy donors. Only in-frame clones appear in the TCRdb table, and some are missing; sequencing was by immunoSEQ multiplex PCR. This table holds about 98,000 clones, over 75% found once. The CDR3 consists of 14 residues. V lost 3 bases and J 2 bases, leaving 10 bases between the germline ends. Germline CDR1 SEHNR, CDR2 FQNEAQ (reference sequence). This receptor was obtained from a man in his late teens or twenties in good health and CMV-seropositive. The J gene is TRBJ1-1, the V gene TRBV7-9; no reliable D call. The sample was PBMCs. CDR3: CASSFGQANTEAFF. CDR3 coding DNA: TGTGCCAGCAGCTTTGGGCAGGCTAACACTGAAGCTTTCTTT.